One and the same sample provided the 17 T cell receptor beta chains below, sequenced in a study of blood T cell repertoires in COVID-19. Libraries were prepared by immunoSEQ multiplex PCR; TCRdb keeps only in-frame clonotypes and omits some of them. The sample holds approximately 310,000 clones, 85% seen once. The sequenced sample consisted of PBMCs or T cells enriched from blood (not recorded which). The source is a woman aged 30 to 39 who had been exposed to COVID-19.

This chain links TRBV5-1 with TRBJ1-1, with D perhaps TRBD1 (5 bases). Germline V gene lookup returns CDR1 SGHRS and CDR2 YFSETQ. The CDR3 runs to 13 residues. Trimming shortened V by 4 bases and J by 1 base, and 8 bases separated the two germline ends. The CDR3 sequence: CASSATENTEAFF. The CDR3 nucleotides are TGCGCCAGCAGCGCGACAGAGAACACTGAAGCTTTCTTT. The variable domain in full, completed from reference TRBV5-1 and TRBJ1-1, reads KAGVTQTPRYLIKTRGQQVTLSCSPISGHRSVSWYQQTPGQGLQFLFEYFSETQRNKGNFPGRFSGRQFSNSRSEMNVSTLELGDSALYLCASSATENTEAFFGQGTRLTVV.

A single count supports this clone. The V gene is TRBV19, the J gene TRBJ1-4, with TRBD1 matching over 7 bases. Trimming took 5 bases from V and 6 from J; bases not matched to a gene: 3. The CDR3 consists of 13 residues. Germline CDR1 is LNHDA and CDR2 is SQIVND (reference sequence). The CDR3 spells CASSGGTDEKLFF. CDR3 DNA: TGTGCCAGTAGTGGAGGGACAGATGAAAAACTGTTTTTT.

The chain links TRBV28 to TRBJ2-1; 7 bases map to TRBD2. The CDR3 is made up of 17 amino acids. The germline V gene encodes CDR1 MDHEN and CDR2 SYDVKM. Trimming cost V 4 bases and J 0 bases; bases outside gene matches: 9. CDR3 in amino acids: CASSSSRRTSSYNEQFF. The CDR3 DNA is TGTGCCAGCAGTTCAAGCCGTAGGACTAGCTCCTACAATGAGCAGTTCTTC.

The chain combines TRBV10-3 with TRBJ1-5; D remains ambiguous. The CDR3 loop spans 13 amino acids. Germline V CDR1 and CDR2: ENHRY, SYGVKD. Trimming removed 7 bases from V and 6 bases from J, with 13 bases in between. CDR3 in amino acids: CAITGGYAQPQHF. DNA of the CDR3: TGTGCCATCACTGGAGGTTACGCTCAGCCCCAGCATTTT.

The chain combines TRBV29-1 with TRBJ1-2; TRBD1 might be the D (6 bases). V was trimmed by 4 bases and J by 7 bases, leaving 25 bases between them. CDR1 is SQVTM, CDR2 ANQGSEA, per germline. There are 16 residues in the CDR3. The CDR3 DNA sequence: TGCAGCGTTGTACAGGGTTCCGTACTCTCGATCGGTGGCTACACCTTC. It encodes CSVVQGSVLSIGGYTF. Together with reference TRBV29-1 and TRBJ1-2, the CDR3 gives the full variable domain: SAVISQKPSRDICQRGTSLTIQCQVDSQVTMMFWYRQQPGQSLTLIATANQGSEATYESGFVIDKFPISRPNLTFSTLTVSNMSPEDSSIYLCSVVQGSVLSIGGYTFGSGTRLTVV.

This chain links TRBV4-3 with TRBJ1-2; TRBD1 matches at 8 bases. V shed 4 bases and J 4 bases; nucleotides not matched to a gene: 11. The CDR3 sequence is 16 residues long. CDR1 and CDR2 (germline): LGHNA, YSLEER. In DNA form, the CDR3 reads TGCGCCAGCAGCCCCGAACCACAGGGGGTTGGCTATGGCTACACCTTC. This sequence encodes CASSPEPQGVGYGYTF.

The chain combines TRBV7-9 with TRBJ2-7; D may be TRBD1 (6 bases). The length of the CDR3 is 15 residues. Trimming cost V 0 bases and J 0 bases, with 9 bases left between them. Germline V lookup: CDR1 SEHNR, CDR2 FQNEAQ (reference sequence). This chain's CDR3 is CASSLAGGVSYEQYF. CDR3 bases: TGTGCCAGCAGCTTAGCTGGGGGCGTCTCCTACGAGCAGTACTTC.

The chain recombines TRBV28 with TRBJ2-5, with 8 bases identical to TRBD2. The germline CDR1 and CDR2 sequences are MDHEN and SYDVKM. This CDR3 has 14 amino acids. With 2 bases clipped from V and 9 bases from J, the junction kept 8 bases outside the gene matches. CDR3 in amino acids: CASSLHKREKSQYF. The DNA of the CDR3 is TGTGCCAGCAGTTTACATAAGCGGGAGAAGTCCCAGTACTTC. Complete variable domain (other parts from reference TRBV28 and TRBJ2-5): DVKVTQSSRYLVKRTGEKVFLECVQDMDHENMFWYRQDPGLGLRLIYFSYDVKMKEKGDIPEGYSVSREKKERFSLILESASTNQTSMYLCASSLHKREKSQYFGPGTRLLVL.

CDR3 protein: CASSSDGSWGEFYNEQFF. The CDR3 coding sequence is TGTGCCAGCAGCTCCGACGGCTCATGGGGCGAATTTTACAATGAGCAGTTCTTC. This chain links TRBV5-5 with TRBJ2-1; a possible D gene is TRBD1 (5 bases). The CDR3 has 18 amino acids. V lost 3 bases, J lost 4 bases, and 23 bases lay in between. Germline-derived CDR1 and CDR2 are SGHKS and YYEKEE (reference sequence).

The V call is TRBV3-1 (or the pseudogene TRBV3-2), the J call TRBJ1-4; 7 bases are shared with TRBD1. The ends lost 4 bases at V and 0 bases at J; junction bases unmatched: 5. The length of the CDR3 is 16 residues. Germline CDR1 and CDR2: LGHDT and YNNKEL (reference sequence). The CDR3 is CASSLGQIPTNEKLFF. The CDR3, as DNA: TGTGCCAGCAGCCTGGGACAGATTCCAACTAATGAAAAACTGTTTTTT.

The chain is built from TRBV28 and TRBJ1-5, with D uncertain. Germline lookup yields CDR1 MDHEN and CDR2 SYDVKM. V lost 5 bases and J 5 bases, leaving 16 bases between the germline ends. CDR3 length: 15 residues. The DNA for the CDR3 is TGTGCCAGCAGTCCCCTTGGTACAACCCATCAGCCCCAGCATTTT. Translation: CASSPLGTTHQPQHF.

This chain links TRBV11-2 with TRBJ2-1, with D tentatively TRBD1 (5 bases). Germline CDR1 is SGHAT and CDR2 is FQNNGV. Trimming cost V 1 base and J 13 bases, with 11 bases left between them. CDR3 length equals 12 residues. CDR3 nucleotide sequence: TGTGCCAGCAGCTTAGCAGGGATTGACCAGTTCTTC. Its protein is CASSLAGIDQFF.

The V gene is TRBV7-9, the J gene TRBJ1-4; 10 bases are a match to TRBD1. Germline-derived CDR1 and CDR2 are SEHNR and FQNEAQ (reference sequence). The J segment lost 0 bases and the V segment lost 3 bases, leaving 7 bases of the junction unmatched. The CDR3 is 18 amino acids. The DNA of the CDR3 is TGTGCCAGCAGCTTGGTGACAGGGGGCACTACAACTAATGAAAAACTGTTTTTT. This sequence encodes CASSLVTGGTTTNEKLFF.

This clone occurred a few times. The chain is built from TRBV27 and TRBJ2-7, with D perhaps TRBD1 (6 bases). The CDR3 is made up of 13 amino acids. The V gene lost 2 bases and the J gene lost 5 bases, with 10 bases spanning the gap. Germline lookup yields CDR1 MNHEY and CDR2 SMNVEV (reference sequence). As DNA, the CDR3 is TGTGCCAGCAGTTTAACAGGGCGGAACGAGCAGTACTTC. It codes for CASSLTGRNEQYF.

The chain joins TRBV2 to TRBJ2-1; TRBD1 matches 9 bases. With V trimmed by 10 bases and J by 8 bases, 9 bases remained unmatched. Germline CDR1 and CDR2: SNHLY and FYNNEI. The CDR3 sequence is 13 residues long. Here the CDR3 DNA reads TGTGCCACCAGCGGGACAGGGATAGATGAGCAGTTCTTC. It is translated as CATSGTGIDEQFF.

The chain combines TRBV29-1 with TRBJ2-2, with 8 bases lining up with TRBD1. Per the germline V gene, CDR1 is SQVTM and CDR2 is ANQGSEA. V lost 6 bases and J lost 5; bases outside the gene matches: 5. This CDR3 has 13 residues. CDR3 in amino acids: CSVRQGRTGELFF. CDR3 DNA: TGCAGCGTCCGACAGGGGAGGACCGGGGAGCTGTTTTTT.

This clone was seen a handful of times. This chain joins TRBV6-4 and TRBJ2-1; possibly TRBD1 for D (6 bases). This CDR3 is 13 amino acids long. From germline, CDR1 is MRHNA and CDR2 SNTAGT. Trimming left V 2 bases short and J 4 bases short, with 6 bases between. The CDR3 DNA follows: TGTGCCAGCAGTGACAGGGGGTACAATGAGCAGTTCTTC. This translates into CASSDRGYNEQFF.